A selection of T cell receptor beta chains follows, all from one sample in a study of CD8+CD57+ T cells in acquired aplastic anemia. TCRdb itself ran the reads through MiXCR, one entry per CDR3 protein. The repertoire holds under 250,000 distinct CDR3 sequences, about 60% seen once, with roughly 62% in the top ten. The sequenced material came from sorted CD4+, CD8+, or CD8+CD57+ T cells (not recorded which) from PBMCs. These receptors were collected from a human donor with aplastic anemia. The CDR3 runs from the conserved cysteine through the conserved F or W.

v_gene,j_gene,CDR3aa
TRBV20-1,TRBJ2-3,CSARDQASGRTDTQYF
TRBV19,TRBJ2-1,CASSGREGRVFNEQFF
TRBV7-2,TRBJ2-7,CASRQYLTSYEQYF
TRBV25-1,TRBJ2-5,CASGKLVRLTQETQYF
TRBV15,TRBJ1-3,CATSRDNSGNTIYF
TRBV7-8,TRBJ2-7,CASSLGPSGPISHEQYF
TRBV2,TRBJ2-1,CASSDVADSYNEQFF
TRBV12-3/TRBV12-4,TRBJ1-2,CASSLAARNYGYTF
TRBV20-1,TRBJ2-3,CSADSGTDTDTQYF
TRBV12-3/TRBV12-4,TRBJ2-7,CASSFFRGGNHSYEQYF
TRBV19,TRBJ1-6,CASTDSPNRVVGSPLHF
TRBV15,TRBJ2-5,CATSRDLGRTETQYF
TRBV19,TRBJ1-1,CTSSQGRGTEAFF
TRBV6-5,TRBJ1-1,CASSYSKGGVNTDAFF
TRBV12-3/TRBV12-4,TRBJ2-1,CASRKLAGSANEQFF
TRBV7-9,TRBJ1-3,CASSSETGLSTIYF
TRBV5-1,TRBJ2-1,CASSFFDSAPNEQFF
TRBV11-2,TRBJ1-6,CASSFGGSSYNSPLHF
TRBV15,TRBJ1-1,CATSRGRERFGAFF
TRBV20-1,TRBJ2-1,CSADGTSGSYNEQFF
TRBV11-2,TRBJ2-5,CASSHGLAGAQETQYF
TRBV12-3/TRBV12-4,TRBJ2-7,CASSLQAYEQYF
TRBV19,TRBJ1-6,CASSEGNSPLHF
TRBV19,TRBJ1-6,CASTTRPGGSPLHF
TRBV10-1,TRBJ2-5,CASSEGTGGSETQYF
TRBV20-1,TRBJ2-5,CSASGSAQETQYF
TRBV29-1,TRBJ2-3,CSVDLAGLDTQYF
TRBV25-1,TRBJ2-5,CASSEENSQEAQYF
TRBV7-9,TRBJ2-7,CASSGSREALEQYF
TRBV9,TRBJ2-7,CASSPTGTGGEQYF
TRBV24-1,TRBJ2-1,CATSDPSGGGDNEQFF
TRBV19,TRBJ2-1,CASSPTGQGSYNEQFF
TRBV6-6,TRBJ2-7,CASISGYEQYF
TRBV7-9,TRBJ1-1,CASSKGATEAFF
TRBV2,TRBJ2-4,CASSDRLTVQYF
TRBV20-1,TRBJ2-5,CSARDAGRPQETQYF
TRBV2,TRBJ2-7,CASSELVSAVSFYEQYF
TRBV29-1,TRBJ2-1,CSGVAYNEQFF
TRBV5-1,TRBJ2-7,CASRLNSGTGISYEQYF
TRBV20-1,TRBJ2-3,CSARPLAIDADTQYF
TRBV9,TRBJ2-5,CASSPGPSGTLRQETQYF
TRBV11-3,TRBJ1-1,CASSLRGPNTEAFF
TRBV7-3,TRBJ2-2,CASSKVWNGELFF
TRBV7-2,TRBJ2-7,CASSLVTGGGQEQYF
TRBV20-1,TRBJ1-2,CSARLQPYGYTF
TRBV20-1,TRBJ1-6,CSATDTLNSPLHF
TRBV10-2,TRBJ2-1,CAVMAGSHNEQFF
TRBV2,TRBJ2-7,CASSGKTGYSYEQYF
TRBV20-1,TRBJ2-5,CSASRTVMQVTQYF
TRBV9,TRBJ1-4,CASSVGGGTGEKLFF
TRBV20-1,TRBJ2-7,CSAAPAGGGSYEQYF
TRBV9,TRBJ1-2,CASSVVSYNEQFFGPGRNGYTF
TRBV20-1,TRBJ1-6,CSARRDSQDNSPLHF